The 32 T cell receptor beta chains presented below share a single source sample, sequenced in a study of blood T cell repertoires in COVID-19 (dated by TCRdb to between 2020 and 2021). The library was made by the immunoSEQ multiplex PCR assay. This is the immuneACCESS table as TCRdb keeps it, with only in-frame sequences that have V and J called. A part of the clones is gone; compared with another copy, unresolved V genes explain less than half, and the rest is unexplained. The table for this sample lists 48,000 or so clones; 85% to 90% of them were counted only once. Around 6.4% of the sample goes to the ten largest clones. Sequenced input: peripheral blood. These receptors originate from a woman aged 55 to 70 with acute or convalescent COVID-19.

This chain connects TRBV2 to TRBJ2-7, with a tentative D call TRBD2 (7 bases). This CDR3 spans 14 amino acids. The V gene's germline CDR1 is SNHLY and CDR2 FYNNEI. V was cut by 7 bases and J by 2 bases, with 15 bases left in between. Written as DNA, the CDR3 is TGTGCCAGCACCAATGGGAGGGGGGCCTACGAGCAGTACTTC. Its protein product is CASTNGRGAYEQYF.

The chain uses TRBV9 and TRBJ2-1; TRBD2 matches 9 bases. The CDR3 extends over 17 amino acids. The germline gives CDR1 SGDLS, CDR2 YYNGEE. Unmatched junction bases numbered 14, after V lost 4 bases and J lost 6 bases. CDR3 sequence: CASSKGLARRAVNEQFF. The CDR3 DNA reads TGTGCCAGCAGCAAGGGACTAGCCCGGAGGGCCGTCAATGAGCAGTTCTTC.

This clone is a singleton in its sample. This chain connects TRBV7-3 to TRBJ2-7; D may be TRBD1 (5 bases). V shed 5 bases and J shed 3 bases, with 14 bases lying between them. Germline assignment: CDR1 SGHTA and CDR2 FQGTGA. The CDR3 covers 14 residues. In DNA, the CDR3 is TGTGCCAGCAGCGAGGCAGGGTCTGGCTACGAGCAGTACTTC. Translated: CASSEAGSGYEQYF.

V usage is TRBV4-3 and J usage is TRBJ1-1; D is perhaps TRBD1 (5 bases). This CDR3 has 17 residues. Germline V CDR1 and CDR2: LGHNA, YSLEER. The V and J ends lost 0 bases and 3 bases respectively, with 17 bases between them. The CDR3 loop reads CASSQDNPLQGHTEAFF. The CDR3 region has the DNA TGCGCCAGCAGCCAAGATAATCCCCTCCAGGGTCACACTGAAGCTTTCTTT.

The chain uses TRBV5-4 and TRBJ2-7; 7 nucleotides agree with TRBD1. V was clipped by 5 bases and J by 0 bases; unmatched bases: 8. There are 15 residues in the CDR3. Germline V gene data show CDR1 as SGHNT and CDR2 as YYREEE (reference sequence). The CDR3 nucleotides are TGTGCCAGCAGTTTCCCGGGACAGAGCTCCTACGAGCAGTACTTC. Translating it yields CASSFPGQSSYEQYF.

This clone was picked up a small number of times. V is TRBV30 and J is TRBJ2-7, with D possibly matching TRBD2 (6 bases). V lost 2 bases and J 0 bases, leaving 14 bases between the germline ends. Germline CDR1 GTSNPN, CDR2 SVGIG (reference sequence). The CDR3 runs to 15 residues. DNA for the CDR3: TGTGCCTGGAGTATTGGAGGGTTTAGCTCCTACGAGCAGTACTTC. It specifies CAWSIGGFSSYEQYF. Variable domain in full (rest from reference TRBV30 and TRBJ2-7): SQTIHQWPATLVQPVGSPLSLECTVEGTSNPNLYWYRQAAGRGLQLLFYSVGIGQISSEVPQNLSASRPQDRQFILSSKKLLLSDSGFYLCAWSIGGFSSYEQYFGPGTRLTVT.

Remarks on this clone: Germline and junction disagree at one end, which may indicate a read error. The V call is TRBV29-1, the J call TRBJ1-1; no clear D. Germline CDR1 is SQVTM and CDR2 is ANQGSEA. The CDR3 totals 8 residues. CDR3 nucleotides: TGCAGCGTCGGAGGTGGGGATTTT. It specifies CSVGGGDF.

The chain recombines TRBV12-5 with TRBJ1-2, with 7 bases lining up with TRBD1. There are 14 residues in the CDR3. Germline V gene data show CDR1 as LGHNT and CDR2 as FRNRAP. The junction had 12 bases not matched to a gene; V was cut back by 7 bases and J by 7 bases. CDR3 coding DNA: TGTGCTAGTGCTCAGGAGGAGGGGGCAGGTGGCTACACCTTC. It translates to CASAQEEGAGGYTF.

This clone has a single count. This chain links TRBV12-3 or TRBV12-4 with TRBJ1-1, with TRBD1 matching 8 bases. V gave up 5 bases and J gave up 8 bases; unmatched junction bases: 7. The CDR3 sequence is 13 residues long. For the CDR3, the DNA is TGTGCCAGCAGTCTCGGACAGGGATCCGAAGCTTTCTTT. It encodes CASSLGQGSEAFF.

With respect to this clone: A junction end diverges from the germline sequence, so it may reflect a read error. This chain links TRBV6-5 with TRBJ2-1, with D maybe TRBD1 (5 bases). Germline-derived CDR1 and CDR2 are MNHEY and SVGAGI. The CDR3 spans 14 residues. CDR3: CASSTGLSNNEQFF. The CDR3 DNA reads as TGTGCCAGCAGTACAGGTCTCTCCAACAATGAGCAGTTCTTC.

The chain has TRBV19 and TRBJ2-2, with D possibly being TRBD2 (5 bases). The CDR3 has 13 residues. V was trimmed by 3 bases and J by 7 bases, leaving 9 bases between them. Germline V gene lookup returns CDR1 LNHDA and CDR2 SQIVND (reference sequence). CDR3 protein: CASSIQADGELFF. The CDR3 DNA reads TGTGCCAGTAGTATCCAAGCGGACGGGGAGCTGTTTTTT.

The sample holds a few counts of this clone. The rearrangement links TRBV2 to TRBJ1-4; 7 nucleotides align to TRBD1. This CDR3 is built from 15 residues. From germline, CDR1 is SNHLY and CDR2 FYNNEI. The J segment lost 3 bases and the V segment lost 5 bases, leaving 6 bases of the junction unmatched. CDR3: CASSPTGVPNEKLFF. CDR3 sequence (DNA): TGTGCCAGCAGTCCTACAGGGGTTCCTAATGAAAAACTGTTTTTT. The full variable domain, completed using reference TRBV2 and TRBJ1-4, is EPEVTQTPSHQVTQMGQEVILRCVPISNHLYFYWYRQILGQKVEFLVSFYNNEISEKSEIFDDQFSVERPDGSNFTLKIRSTKLEDSAMYFCASSPTGVPNEKLFFGSGTQLSVL.

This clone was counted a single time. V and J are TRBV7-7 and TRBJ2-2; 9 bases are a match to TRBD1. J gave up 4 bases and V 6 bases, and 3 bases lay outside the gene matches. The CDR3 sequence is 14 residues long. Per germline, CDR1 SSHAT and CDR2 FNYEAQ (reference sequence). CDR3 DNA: TGTGCCAGCAGAGAGACAGGGGGCACCGGGGAGCTGTTTTTT. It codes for CASRETGGTGELFF.

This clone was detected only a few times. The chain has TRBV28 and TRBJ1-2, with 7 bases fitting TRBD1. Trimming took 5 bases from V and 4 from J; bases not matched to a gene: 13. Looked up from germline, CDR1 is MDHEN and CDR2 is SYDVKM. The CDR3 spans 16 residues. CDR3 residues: CASSTRQGRVGYGYTF. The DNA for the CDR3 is TGTGCCAGCAGTACCCGACAGGGCAGGGTTGGCTATGGCTACACCTTC.

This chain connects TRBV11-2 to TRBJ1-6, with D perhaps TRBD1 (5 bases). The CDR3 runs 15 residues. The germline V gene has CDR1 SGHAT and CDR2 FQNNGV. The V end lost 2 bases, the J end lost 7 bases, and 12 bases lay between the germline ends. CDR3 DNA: TGTGCCAGCAGCTTACAGGGTTTTCAGAATTCACCCCTCCACTTT. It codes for CASSLQGFQNSPLHF.

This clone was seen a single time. CDR3 in DNA: TGTGCCAGCAGCTTAGAGACCGGGACTAACACTGAAGCTTTCTTT. It yields the protein CASSLETGTNTEAFF. The chain is built from TRBV7-9 and TRBJ1-1, with a tentative D call TRBD1 (5 bases). Trimming took 1 base from V and 2 from J, leaving 11 bases between them. The CDR3 runs 15 residues. Germline V gene sequence: CDR1 SEHNR, CDR2 FQNEAQ (reference sequence). Complete variable domain (other parts from reference TRBV7-9 and TRBJ1-1): DTGVSQNPRHKITKRGQNVTFRCDPISEHNRLYWYRQTLGQGPEFLTYFQNEAQLEKSRLLSDRFSAERPKGSFSTLEIQRTEQGDSAMYLCASSLETGTNTEAFFGQGTRLTVV.

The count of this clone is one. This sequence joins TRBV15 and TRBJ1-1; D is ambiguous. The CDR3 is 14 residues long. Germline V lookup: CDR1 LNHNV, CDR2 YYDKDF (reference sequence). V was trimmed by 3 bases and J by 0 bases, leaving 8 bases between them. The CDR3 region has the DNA TGTGCCACCAGCAGGGAGCCAATGAACACTGAAGCTTTCTTT. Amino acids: CATSREPMNTEAFF. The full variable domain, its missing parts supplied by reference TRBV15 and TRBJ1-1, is DAMVIQNPRYQVTQFGKPVTLSCSQTLNHNVMYWYQQKSSQAPKLLFHYYDKDFNNEADTPDNFQSRRPNTSFCFLDIRSPGLGDTAMYLCATSREPMNTEAFFGQGTRLTVV.

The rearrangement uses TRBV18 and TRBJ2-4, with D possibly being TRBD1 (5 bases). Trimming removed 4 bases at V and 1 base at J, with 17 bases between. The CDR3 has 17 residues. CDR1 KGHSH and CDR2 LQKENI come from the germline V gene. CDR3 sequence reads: CASSHTGELFAKNIQYF. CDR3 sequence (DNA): TGTGCCAGCTCACACACAGGAGAGTTATTCGCCAAAAACATTCAGTACTTC.

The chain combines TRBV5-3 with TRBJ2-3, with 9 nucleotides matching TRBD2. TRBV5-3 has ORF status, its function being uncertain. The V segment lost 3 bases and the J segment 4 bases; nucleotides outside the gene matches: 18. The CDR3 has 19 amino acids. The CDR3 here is CARSSIPTSGSWSSDTQYF. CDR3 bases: TGTGCCAGAAGCTCGATACCAACTAGCGGGTCTTGGTCTTCAGATACGCAGTATTTT.

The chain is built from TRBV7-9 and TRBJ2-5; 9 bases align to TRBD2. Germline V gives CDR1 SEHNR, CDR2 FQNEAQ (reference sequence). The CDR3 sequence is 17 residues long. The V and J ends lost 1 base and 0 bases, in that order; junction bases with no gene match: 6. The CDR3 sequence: CASSLDIAGGYQETQYF. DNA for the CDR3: TGTGCCAGCAGCTTAGATATCGCGGGGGGGTACCAAGAGACCCAGTACTTC.

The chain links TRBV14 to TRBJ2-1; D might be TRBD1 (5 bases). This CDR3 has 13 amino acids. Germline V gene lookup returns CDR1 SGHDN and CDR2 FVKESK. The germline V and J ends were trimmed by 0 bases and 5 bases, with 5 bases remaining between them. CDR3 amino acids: CASSQDRDNEQFF. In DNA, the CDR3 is TGTGCCAGCAGCCAAGACAGGGACAATGAGCAGTTCTTC.

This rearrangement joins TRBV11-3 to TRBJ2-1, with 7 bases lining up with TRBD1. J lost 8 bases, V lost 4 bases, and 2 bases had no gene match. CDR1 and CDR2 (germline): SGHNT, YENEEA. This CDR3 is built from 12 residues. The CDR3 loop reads CASSYQGDEQFF. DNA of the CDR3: TGTGCCAGCAGCTATCAGGGGGATGAGCAGTTCTTC.

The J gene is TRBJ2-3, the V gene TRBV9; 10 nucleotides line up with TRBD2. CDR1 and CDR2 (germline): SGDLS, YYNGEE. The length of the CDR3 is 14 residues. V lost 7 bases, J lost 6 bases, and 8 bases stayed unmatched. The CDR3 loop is CASQPGGLADTQYF. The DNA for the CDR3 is TGTGCCAGCCAACCAGGGGGACTAGCGGATACGCAGTATTTT.

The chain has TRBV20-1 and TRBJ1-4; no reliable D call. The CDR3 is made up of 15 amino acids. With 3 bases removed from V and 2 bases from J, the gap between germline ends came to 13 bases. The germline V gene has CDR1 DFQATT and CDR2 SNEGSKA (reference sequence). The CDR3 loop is CSASGRLRTNEKLFF. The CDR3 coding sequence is TGCAGTGCTAGTGGCCGATTGCGGACTAATGAAAAACTGTTTTTT.

Written as DNA, the CDR3 is TGTGCCAGCAGCCGCCTAGCGGGGGCGATTTCCTACGAGCAGTACTTC. Translated: CASSRLAGAISYEQYF. The chain is built from TRBV7-6 and TRBJ2-7, with 10 positions matching TRBD2. Germline assignment: CDR1 SGHVS and CDR2 FNYEAQ. Germline trimming cut 5 bases from V and 1 base from J; bases unmatched to any gene: 8. This CDR3 has 16 residues.

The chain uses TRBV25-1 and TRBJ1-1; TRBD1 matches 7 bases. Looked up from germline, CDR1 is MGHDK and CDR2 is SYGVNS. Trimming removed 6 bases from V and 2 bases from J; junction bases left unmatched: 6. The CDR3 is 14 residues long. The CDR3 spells CASSRWDSNTEAFF. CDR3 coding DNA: TGTGCCAGCAGCAGATGGGACAGCAACACTGAAGCTTTCTTT.

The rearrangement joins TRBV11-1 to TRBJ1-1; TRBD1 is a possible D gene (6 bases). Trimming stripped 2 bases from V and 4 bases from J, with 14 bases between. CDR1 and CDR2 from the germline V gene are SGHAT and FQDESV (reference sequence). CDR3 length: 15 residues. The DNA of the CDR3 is TGTGCCAGCAGCTTAAAGAACAGGGCGGGCACTGAAGCTTTCTTT. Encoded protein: CASSLKNRAGTEAFF.

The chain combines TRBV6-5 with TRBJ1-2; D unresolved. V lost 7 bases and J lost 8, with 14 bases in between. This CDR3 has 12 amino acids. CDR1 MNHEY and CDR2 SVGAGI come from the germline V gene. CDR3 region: CASTTGGLGYTF. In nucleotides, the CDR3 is TGTGCCAGCACCACCGGAGGGTTGGGCTACACCTTC.

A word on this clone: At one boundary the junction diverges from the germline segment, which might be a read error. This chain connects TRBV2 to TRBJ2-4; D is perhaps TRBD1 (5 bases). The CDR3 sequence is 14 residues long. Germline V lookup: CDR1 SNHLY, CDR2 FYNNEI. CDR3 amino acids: CASREDRAKNIQYF. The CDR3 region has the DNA TGTGCCAGCAGGGAAGACAGAGCCAAAAACATTCAGTACTTC. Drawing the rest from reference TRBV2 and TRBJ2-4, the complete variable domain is EPEVTQTPSHQVTQMGQEVILRCVPISNHLYFYWYRQILGQKVEFLVSFYNNEISEKSEIFDDQFSVERPDGSNFTLKIRSTKLEDSAMYFCASREDRAKNIQYFGAGTRLSVL.

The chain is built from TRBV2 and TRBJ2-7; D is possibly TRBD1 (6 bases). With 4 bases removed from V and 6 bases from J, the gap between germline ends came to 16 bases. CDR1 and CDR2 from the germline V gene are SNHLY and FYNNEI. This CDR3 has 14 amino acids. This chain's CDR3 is CASSGQEGWVEQYF. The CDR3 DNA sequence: TGTGCCAGCAGTGGACAGGAAGGGTGGGTCGAGCAGTACTTC.

CDR3 region: CASRHRGRTGELFF. The CDR3 DNA follows: TGTGCCAGCAGACACAGGGGGCGCACCGGGGAGCTGTTTTTT. The V call is TRBV6-5, the J call TRBJ2-2; TRBD1 agrees at 9 bases. Germline loops: CDR1 MNHEY, CDR2 SVGAGI. This CDR3 comprises 14 residues. J gave up 4 bases and V 6 bases, and 3 bases lay outside the gene matches.

This CDR3 is CASSEGLGTEAFF. The DNA of the CDR3 is TGTGCCAGCAGCGAGGGGTTAGGGACTGAAGCTTTCTTT. The chain links TRBV9 to TRBJ1-1; D possibly corresponds to TRBD1 (5 bases). This CDR3 has 13 residues. The V end lost 3 bases, the J end lost 5 bases, and 11 bases lay between the germline ends. The germline gives CDR1 SGDLS, CDR2 YYNGEE.